This TCR beta chain derives from a study of cytomegalovirus exposure and HLA in healthy donors. Study-wide results and limits: Several top significant clusters appeared, in a later analysis, to be linked to common viral pathogens.

The PCR employed 60 Vbeta primers together with 13 Jbeta primers. Assay used: immunoSEQ multiplex PCR; TCRdb lists only in-frame clones, some missing. The repertoire includes 150,000 to 250,000 clones, roughly 85% of them detected once, and about 4.6% sits in the top ten. As for this clone: Its antigen is as yet unknown.

The V end was cut by 4 bases, the J end by 6 bases, with 16 bases between. There are 14 residues in the CDR3. Germline lookup yields CDR1 LGHNA and CDR2 YSLEER. The sample was PBMCs. The chain has TRBV4-3 and TRBJ2-7, with a tentative D call TRBD1 (6 bases). The receptor was derived from a woman in her thirties in good health and CMV-seropositive. CDR3 in amino acids: CASSPQAGVGEQYF. The CDR3 DNA reads as TGCGCCAGCAGCCCCCAGGCAGGGGTCGGCGAGCAGTACTTC.